In its sample, the clone carrying this T cell receptor beta chain was seen a few times. Its cognate antigen is unknown. Produced via immunoSEQ multiplex PCR; TCRdb's table is partial and in-frame only. The table records about 240,000 clones, 70% to 90% of them present only once. This sample was included in a study of cytomegalovirus exposure and HLA in healthy donors. Study-level background: The 120 or so validation repertoires and the approximately 700 first-cohort repertoires shared a platform, a later analysis reported.

The CDR3 extends over 14 amino acids. CDR1 and CDR2 from the germline V gene are LNHDA and SQIVND (reference sequence). With 5 bases clipped from V and 7 bases from J, the junction kept 9 bases outside the gene matches. Study-wide findings and caveats: Cytomegalovirus association was listed for 164 TCR beta chains.

This sequence joins TRBV19 and TRBJ2-7, with TRBD1 identical over 9 bases. This receptor was identified in a woman in her twenties or thirties in good health and CMV-seropositive. Material: PBMCs. CDR3 sequence (DNA): TGTGCCAGTAGTTCCCGGGACAGGGTGGATGAGCAGTACTTC. Translated, it gives CASSSRDRVDEQYF.